This record covers a single T cell receptor (beta chain). V was clipped by 4 bases and J by 11 bases; unmatched bases: 9. CDR1 is LNHDA, CDR2 SQIVND, per germline (reference sequence). The CDR3 sequence is 14 residues long. These data belong to a study of blood T cell repertoires in COVID-19. Whole-study context: There were acute and convalescent COVID-19 samples, and they came from the United States, Italy and Spain.

The data were produced by immunoSEQ multiplex PCR, yet TCRdb's version contains in-frame clones alone and is incomplete. The sample has about 210,000 clones; 75% to 85% are singletons. Clinical histories supplied by participants themselves formed the basis of cohort assignment. The chain employs TRBV19 and TRBJ1-3, with 9 bases aligning to TRBD1. Sequencing used PBMCs or T cells enriched from blood (not recorded which). The clonotype comes from a man aged 25-45 years with acute COVID-19. The CDR3, as DNA: TGTGCCAGTAGTAAAGAGGGACAGGGTTATTCCATATATTTT. Translation gives CASSKEGQGYSIYF.